This entry is about one T cell receptor (beta chain). Using immunoSEQ multiplex PCR, the repertoire was profiled, and TCRdb retains in-frame clones only, with some absent. The sample carries roughly 52,000 clones, around 97% recorded once. V dropped 7 bases and J dropped 2 bases, with 9 bases sitting between them. CDR1 and CDR2 (germline): SNHLY, FYNNEI. The CDR3 loop spans 12 amino acids. The data stem from a study of control samples from healthy donors and cancer patients. The genes are TRBV2 and TRBJ2-7, with D possibly being TRBD2 (5 bases). The receptor comes from a young woman in good health. The sequenced sample was blood. CDR3 nucleotide sequence: TGTGCCAGCATACCCGGGGCCTACGAGCAGTACTTC. Its translation: CASIPGAYEQYF.